These 23 T cell receptor beta chains were all obtained from the same sample, sequenced in a study of blood T cell repertoires in COVID-19. Clones were sequenced by immunoSEQ multiplex PCR, and TCRdb holds only the in-frame ones, with some missing. The table lists over 200,000 clones, 70% to 90% of them singletons. Source material: peripheral blood. Receptors were obtained from a woman under 30 who had recovered from COVID-19.

The gene calls are TRBV10-1 and TRBJ2-1, with D uncertain. V lost 3 bases and J 6 bases, leaving 3 bases between the germline ends. Germline lookup yields CDR1 WNHNN and CDR2 SYGVQD (reference sequence). This CDR3 region has 11 residues. DNA for the CDR3: TGCGCCAGCAGTGACTCCAATGAGCAGTTCTTC. Its translation is CASSDSNEQFF.

This chain joins TRBV2 and TRBJ1-2, with TRBD1 identical over 8 bases. Per the germline V gene, CDR1 is SNHLY and CDR2 is FYNNEI. The CDR3 is 12 residues long. V gave up 6 bases and J gave up 4 bases; unmatched junction bases: 1. The CDR3 nucleotides are TGTGCCAGCAGCGGACAGGGCTATGGCTACACCTTC. This sequence encodes CASSGQGYGYTF.

This chain connects TRBV7-3 to TRBJ1-1, with 8 bases matching TRBD1. Germline lookup yields CDR1 SGHTA and CDR2 FQGTGA. Germline trimming cut 6 bases from V and 1 base from J; bases unmatched to any gene: 4. The CDR3 has 14 amino acids. CDR3 DNA: TGTGCCAGCAGTCCCCAGGGGGCGAACACTGAAGCTTTCTTT. It yields the protein CASSPQGANTEAFF. The full variable domain, completed using reference TRBV7-3 and TRBJ1-1, is GAGVSQTPSNKVTEKGKYVELRCDPISGHTALYWYRQSLGQGPEFLIYFQGTGAADDSGLPNDRFFAVRPEGSVSTLKIQRTERGDSAVYLCASSPQGANTEAFFGQGTRLTVV.

CDR3 region: CASSPARAYEQYF. CDR3 nucleotide sequence: TGCGCCAGCAGTCCCGCCAGGGCCTACGAGCAGTACTTC. The chain employs TRBV4-3 and TRBJ2-7, with D perhaps matching TRBD1 (5 bases). The CDR3 runs to 13 residues. Germline values: CDR1 LGHNA, CDR2 YSLEER. V lost 6 bases and J 2 bases, leaving 11 bases between the germline ends.

The chain uses TRBV19 and TRBJ2-7; 9 positions agree with TRBD2. Germline values: CDR1 LNHDA, CDR2 SQIVND (reference sequence). The J segment lost 2 bases and the V segment lost 6 bases, leaving 5 bases of the junction unmatched. CDR3 size: 14 residues. CDR3 sequence reads: CASRLAGLTYEQYF. CDR3 in DNA: TGTGCCAGTAGGCTAGCGGGGCTGACCTACGAGCAGTACTTC.

This clone was recorded once. V is TRBV6-2 or TRBV6-3 and J is TRBJ2-7; TRBD1 matches at 10 bases. V lost 2 bases, J lost 3 bases, and 10 bases stayed unmatched. Germline V lookup: CDR1 MNHEY, CDR2 SVGEGT. The CDR3 covers 17 residues. This CDR3 is CASSYRDRGDFVYEQYF. The CDR3 DNA reads TGTGCCAGCAGTTACCGGGACAGGGGTGATTTTGTCTACGAGCAGTACTTC.

The chain employs TRBV7-2 and TRBJ1-5; tentatively, D is TRBD1 (5 bases). Germline V gene data show CDR1 as SGHTA and CDR2 as FQGNSA. CDR3 length: 16 amino acids. V was shortened by 5 bases and J by 3 bases, with 17 bases between the two germline ends. The CDR3 DNA is TGTGCCAGCAGCCATAGCCCGGGGGAGGTCAATCAGCCCCAGCATTTT. Amino acids: CASSHSPGEVNQPQHF.

The chain has TRBV14 and TRBJ2-7, with D possibly TRBD1 on 6 matching bases. This CDR3 contains 13 residues. CDR1 is SGHDN and CDR2 is FVKESK in the germline V gene. Between the trimmed V and J ends, which lost 3 bases and 3 bases, there was a span of 9 bases. The CDR3 sequence is CASSHPDSYEQYF. The CDR3 DNA reads as TGTGCCAGCAGCCATCCGGACAGCTACGAGCAGTACTTC.

The chain links TRBV11-2 to TRBJ2-4; 9 positions agree with TRBD1. This CDR3 is built from 13 residues. Trimming at V came to 5 bases and at J to 5 bases, leaving 1 base not matched to a gene. The germline V gene has CDR1 SGHAT and CDR2 FQNNGV. As DNA, the CDR3 is TGTGCCAGCAGCCGGACAGGGGAAAACATTCAGTACTTC. Translation: CASSRTGENIQYF.

There are many counts of this clone. This chain joins TRBV6-4 and TRBJ2-3, with 11 nucleotides matching TRBD1. V lost 0 bases, J lost 4 bases, and 0 bases stayed unmatched. This CDR3 is 15 amino acids long. In germline, CDR1 is MRHNA, CDR2 SNTAGT. The CDR3 region has the DNA TGTGCCAGCAGTGACTCGGGACAGGGGGCAGATACGCAGTATTTT. Translating gives CASSDSGQGADTQYF.

The chain combines TRBV27 with TRBJ2-3; D remains unclear. Germline CDR1 MNHEY, CDR2 SMNVEV (reference sequence). CDR3 length: 15 amino acids. Trimming shortened V by 2 bases and J by 2 bases, and 11 bases separated the two germline ends. As DNA, the CDR3 is TGTGCCAGCAGTTTAGAGAGGCTTTCCACAGATACGCAGTATTTT. It codes for CASSLERLSTDTQYF.

The chain combines TRBV7-2 with TRBJ2-1; 7 bases agree with TRBD2. CDR1 and CDR2 from the germline V gene are SGHTA and FQGNSA. The CDR3 contains 12 residues. The V gene end was trimmed by 7 bases and the J gene end by 10 bases; junction bases not matched to a gene: 7. CDR3 sequence (DNA): TGTGCCAGCACAGAAGCGGGAAGGGAGCAGTTCTTC. Translated, it gives CASTEAGREQFF.

The rearrangement links TRBV5-1 to TRBJ2-7; a possible D gene is TRBD2 (5 bases). CDR1 is SGHRS and CDR2 is YFSETQ in the germline V gene. V lost 5 bases and J lost 2, with 17 bases in between. The CDR3 is 15 residues long. The DNA for the CDR3 is TGCGCCAGCAGTCCTGGTGGGCGGAGGCCCTACGAGCAGTACTTC. This sequence encodes CASSPGGRRPYEQYF.

This sequence joins TRBV4-2 and TRBJ2-2; TRBD2 aligns across 8 bases. Germline V gene sequence: CDR1 LGHNA, CDR2 YNFKEQ. V lost 6 bases to trimming and J lost 2 bases; unmatched junction nucleotides: 5. The CDR3 runs 15 residues. In DNA, the CDR3 is TGTGCCAGCAGTAGCGGGACTACAAACACCGGGGAGCTGTTTTTT. Its protein is CASSSGTTNTGELFF.

The chain is built from TRBV6-2 or TRBV6-3 and TRBJ1-1, with 9 bases that match TRBD1. The V segment lost 0 bases and the J segment 7 bases; nucleotides outside the gene matches: 3. The CDR3 runs 14 residues. Germline-derived CDR1 and CDR2 are MNHEY and SVGEGT. CDR3 DNA sequence: TGTGCCAGCAGTTACTCCCAGGACAGGGGTGAAGCTTTCTTT. Protein: CASSYSQDRGEAFF.

This clone was seen only once. The chain recombines TRBV18 with TRBJ2-1, with 7 bases identical to TRBD2. Germline CDR1 KGHSH, CDR2 LQKENI. Trimming removed 2 bases from V and 6 bases from J; junction bases left unmatched: 10. This CDR3 has 16 residues. This chain's CDR3 is CASSPFRIERGNEQFF. The CDR3, as DNA: TGTGCCAGCTCACCATTCAGAATTGAGCGGGGCAATGAGCAGTTCTTC.

The gene calls are TRBV7-2 and TRBJ2-7; D unresolved. Trimming took 4 bases from V and 3 from J, leaving 13 bases between them. CDR3 length: 14 residues. Germline lookup yields CDR1 SGHTA and CDR2 FQGNSA. This chain's CDR3 is CASSSRSGFYEQYF. The CDR3 DNA reads as TGTGCCAGCAGCTCTAGGAGTGGGTTCTACGAGCAGTACTTC. Looking up the rest from reference TRBV7-2 and TRBJ2-7 gives the full variable domain: GAGVSQSPSNKVTEKGKDVELRCDPISGHTALYWYRQSLGQGLEFLIYFQGNSAPDKSGLPSDRFSAERTGGSVSTLTIQRTQQEDSAVYLCASSSRSGFYEQYFGPGTRLTVT.

This chain connects TRBV30 to TRBJ1-1; maybe TRBD1 (5 bases). V was clipped by 2 bases and J by 6 bases, with 10 bases between them. CDR3 length equals 12 residues. Looked up from germline, CDR1 is GTSNPN and CDR2 is SVGIG (reference sequence). CDR3 sequence reads: CAWSWGDAEAFF. The CDR3 DNA sequence: TGTGCCTGGAGTTGGGGGGACGCTGAAGCTTTCTTT.

V and J are TRBV6-5 and TRBJ1-3; 8 bases agree with TRBD1. CDR1 MNHEY and CDR2 SVGAGI come from the germline V gene. The V gene end was trimmed by 1 base and the J gene end by 7 bases; junction bases not matched to a gene: 6. CDR3 length: 15 residues. The CDR3 DNA reads TGTGCCAGCAGTTACTTGGGACAGGACCGTAACACCATATATTTT. Translation gives CASSYLGQDRNTIYF.

This sequence joins TRBV27 and TRBJ2-3, with D possibly TRBD2 on 5 matching bases. This CDR3 is 14 amino acids long. Trimming took off 5 bases at V and 6 bases at J, with 15 bases between the two ends. In germline, CDR1 is MNHEY, CDR2 SMNVEV (reference sequence). For the CDR3, the DNA is TGTGCCAGCAGTGTCACCCTGGTAGCGGATACGCAGTATTTT. It codes for CASSVTLVADTQYF.

This clone was counted a single time. V usage is TRBV10-2 and J usage is TRBJ1-5; possibly TRBD1 for D (6 bases). Germline lookup yields CDR1 WSHSY and CDR2 SAAADI. The CDR3 contains 13 residues. The V end was cut by 8 bases, the J end by 9 bases, with 17 bases between. The CDR3 spells CASSKGGLRPQHF. The CDR3 DNA reads TGCGCCAGCTCGAAGGGGGGGCTGAGGCCCCAGCATTTT.

The chain has TRBV5-1 and TRBJ2-2, with D tentatively TRBD1 (7 bases). This CDR3 comprises 16 residues. V gave up 4 bases and J gave up 1 base, with 14 bases separating them. Germline V gene lookup returns CDR1 SGHRS and CDR2 YFSETQ. This chain's CDR3 is CASSTEGTVNTGELFF. The CDR3 coding sequence is TGCGCCAGCAGCACGGAGGGGACAGTGAACACCGGGGAGCTGTTTTTT.

Notes on this clone: One junction end does not reproduce the germline sequence, and a read error may be involved. V gene TRBV7-2 combines with J gene TRBJ1-2; D is ambiguous. Germline V gene data show CDR1 as SGHTA and CDR2 as FQGNSA. The CDR3 runs 13 residues. DNA for the CDR3: TGTGCCAGCAGTTTAGGATCTAGCTATGGCTACACCTTC. Encoded protein: CASSLGSSYGYTF.